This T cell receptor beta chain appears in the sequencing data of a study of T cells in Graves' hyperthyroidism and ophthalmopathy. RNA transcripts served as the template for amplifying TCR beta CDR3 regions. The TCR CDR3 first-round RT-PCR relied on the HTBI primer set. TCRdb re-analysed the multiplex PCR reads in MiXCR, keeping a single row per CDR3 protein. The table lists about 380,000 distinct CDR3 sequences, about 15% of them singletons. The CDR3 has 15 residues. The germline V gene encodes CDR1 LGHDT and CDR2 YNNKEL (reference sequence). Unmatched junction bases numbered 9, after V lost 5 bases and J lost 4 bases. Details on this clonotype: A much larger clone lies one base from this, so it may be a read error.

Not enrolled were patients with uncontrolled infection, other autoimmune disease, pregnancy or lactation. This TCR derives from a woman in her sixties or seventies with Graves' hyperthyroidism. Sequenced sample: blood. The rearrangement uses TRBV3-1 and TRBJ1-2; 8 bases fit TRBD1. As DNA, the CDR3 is TGTGCCAGCAGCGCCCACGGACAGGGAGTCTATGGCTACACCTTC. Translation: CASSAHGQGVYGYTF. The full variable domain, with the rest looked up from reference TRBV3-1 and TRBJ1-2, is DTAVSQTPKYLVTQMGNDKSIKCEQNLGHDTMYWYKQDSKKFLKIMFSYNNKELIINETVPNRFSPKSPDKAHLNLHINSLELGDSAVYFCASSAHGQGVYGYTFGSGTRLTVV.